The source of this T cell receptor beta chain is a study of cytomegalovirus exposure and HLA in healthy donors. Only one count was recorded for this clone. Its antigen is as yet unknown. Study-wide results and limits: Across donors, most TCRs were seen rarely, yet some public ones were widespread. Later analysis showed most CMV-associated TCR beta chains appearing HLA-restricted.

Trimming at V came to 6 bases and at J to 3 bases, leaving 3 bases not matched to a gene. The germline CDR1 and CDR2 sequences are SNHLY and FYNNEI. This CDR3 spans 14 amino acids. PCR used 60 Vbeta primers and 13 Jbeta primers. Here immunoSEQ multiplex PCR was the method, and the copy in TCRdb shows in-frame clones only, minus some. The data show some 150,000 clones, with about three quarters seen just once and nearly 6.5% held by the top ten. The receptor comes from a man in his forties or fifties in good health and CMV-seropositive. Sequenced: PBMCs. The chain couples TRBV2 to TRBJ2-2; 8 positions match TRBD1. CDR3 DNA sequence: TGTGCCAGCAGCAACAGGGGGGACACCGGGGAGCTGTTTTTT. Translation: CASSNRGDTGELFF.